The entry below gives a single T cell receptor beta chain sequence along with its context. Antigen specificity is unknown. CDR1 PRHDT and CDR2 FYEKMQ come from the germline V gene (reference sequence). The CDR3 runs to 15 residues. With 5 bases removed from V and 0 bases from J, the gap between germline ends came to 11 bases. The record originates from a study of shared clonotypes between healthy human individuals. Study outcomes and limitations: Larger richness was generally estimated for naive than memory subsets. A small donor pool kept down the genetic and exposure-history diversity that was represented.

Using immunoSEQ multiplex PCR, the repertoire was profiled, and TCRdb retains in-frame clones only, with some absent. The table lists roughly 1 million clones, around 75% of them singletons, with roughly 1.5% in the top ten. This TCR derives from a man between 18 and 35 years old in good health. The specimen was memory CD4+ T cells sorted from blood. Noted subset: CD45RA-negative fraction. The chain carries TRBV13 and TRBJ1-3; D possibly corresponds to TRBD1 (6 bases). This CDR3 is CASSPGHLSGNTIYF. In DNA form, the CDR3 reads TGTGCCAGCAGCCCGGGACACCTCTCTGGAAACACCATATATTTT.